The TCR beta chain under discussion was sequenced for a study of blood T cell repertoires in COVID-19. From germline, CDR1 is SGHRS and CDR2 YFSETQ. Germline trimming cut 3 bases from V and 4 bases from J; bases unmatched to any gene: 2. CDR3 size: 14 residues. Sequencing was performed with immunoSEQ multiplex PCR; in TCRdb, only in-frame clones are kept and a portion is missing. Here the sample spans some 360,000 clones, 87% being singletons. Specimen: peripheral blood. The TCR comes from a woman in her sixties or seventies with COVID-19, enrolled during active disease. The rearrangement uses TRBV5-1 and TRBJ1-3, with 9 nucleotides matching TRBD1. In DNA, the CDR3 is TGCGCCAGCAGCTGGACAGGGGTAGGAAACACCATATATTTT. This sequence encodes CASSWTGVGNTIYF.